Sequencing of this T cell receptor beta chain was carried out in a study of blood T cell repertoires in COVID-19 (dated by TCRdb to 2019 to 2021). Regarding the research as a whole: Samples from collaborators originated in the United States, Italy and Spain and spanned both the acute and convalescent phases of COVID-19. Nearly every sample came with metadata listing a de-identified subject ID, COVID-19 status, age in years and sex. The samples were drawn from the first 160 participants of the ongoing ImmuneRACE study and from over a thousand subjects provided by 6 global collaborators. HLA class I and class II types, where available, came from metadata supplied by the sample provider rather than from assay-based typing. The dataset comprised deeply sampled blood TCRbeta repertoires from subjects exposed to, actively infected with, or recovered from COVID-19. A freely available public database, intended as a resource for researchers studying the immune response to SARS-CoV-2, is where the repertoires were released. The material from the prospective study consisted of cDNA or gDNA derived from T cells, B-cell-depleted T cells, or PBMCs.

Study-level results and caveats: The quantity of clinical and demographic metadata differed by source and by participant and was supplied without curation.

CDR1 and CDR2, looked up from the germline V gene (reference sequence), are LNHNV and YYDKDF. Including the terminal cysteine and phenylalanine, the CDR3 comprises 12 residues. The CDR3 DNA has 36 bases and is translated from base 1. V and J lose 0 bases and 3 bases, and a span of 3 bases separates them. Concerning this clone: This receptor's antigen is unknown. Per-base quality was not reported, and no clone a single base away is much larger than it.

The immunoSEQ Assay, a bias-controlled multiplex PCR, was used to amplify TCRbeta CDR3 regions from genomic DNA. As for how the authors treated the data: The number of nucleated cells in each sample was estimated by amplification of reference gene primers within the assay. To quantify the absolute abundance of each unique TCRbeta CDR3 rearrangement, sequence reads were collapsed and filtered. For each sample, productive Simpson clonality was calculated as the square root of Simpson's diversity index across productive rearrangements. Entries here come from immuneACCESS through TCRdb and include only in-frame sequences with V and J called. Some clones fail to appear in such tables; in the studies checked, an unresolved V gene covers under half of the shortfall, and the cause of the remainder is unknown. The DNA was the basis for D and trimming; V, J and clone size are from that table. A total of about 190,000 clones appear in this sample, over 60% of them only once. The leading ten clones occupy approximately 26% of the sample.

The collaborating institutions used their own protocols to collect whole blood in K2EDTA tubes. Collaborator samples were shipped for TCRbeta analysis as frozen whole blood, isolated PBMCs, or DNA extracted from either sample type. The source is a woman in her seventies with acute or convalescent COVID-19. Rearrangement joined TRBV15 to TRBJ2-7; there is no confident call for the D gene. The sample taken for sequencing was peripheral blood. The CDR3 sequence is CATSRDRYEQYF. The nucleotides read TGTGCCACCAGCAGAGACCGCTACGAGCAGTACTTC. Full variable domain (CDR3 extended with the reference TRBV15 and TRBJ2-7 proteins): DAMVIQNPRYQVTQFGKPVTLSCSQTLNHNVMYWYQQKSSQAPKLLFHYYDKDFNNEADTPDNFQSRRPNTSFCFLDIRSPGLGDTAMYLCATSRDRYEQYFGPGTRLTVT.